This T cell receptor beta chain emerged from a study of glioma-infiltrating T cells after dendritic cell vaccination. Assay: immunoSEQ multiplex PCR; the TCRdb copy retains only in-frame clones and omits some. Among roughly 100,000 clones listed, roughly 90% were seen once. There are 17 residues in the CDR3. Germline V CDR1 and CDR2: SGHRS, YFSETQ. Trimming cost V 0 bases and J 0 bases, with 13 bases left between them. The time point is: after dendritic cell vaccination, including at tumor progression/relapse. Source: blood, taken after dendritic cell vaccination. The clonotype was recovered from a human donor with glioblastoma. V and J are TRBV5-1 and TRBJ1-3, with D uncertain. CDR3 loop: CASSLAETPSSGNTIYF. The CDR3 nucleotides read TGCGCCAGCAGCTTGGCCGAGACTCCAAGCTCTGGAAACACCATATATTTT.